A selection of T cell receptor beta chains follows, all from one sample in a study of T cell repertoires in aging, cancer and after chemotherapy. TCRdb processed the multiplex PCR reads anew with MiXCR; each CDR3 protein has one entry. Of 2,500 to 4,000 distinct CDR3 sequences listed, roughly 46% are singletons. The sequencing sample was made of blood. All receptors come from a human donor with a solid tumor. Both conserved end residues are part of each CDR3. A D gene is named only where the DNA matches it firmly. The size of a clone is reported for some rows only, either as once, few or many, or as a class for expanded clones.

v_gene	j_gene	d_gene	abundance	CDR3aa	CDR3nt
TRBV30	TRBJ1-1	TRBD1	few	CAWSTGGDTEAFF	TGTGCCTGGAGTACAGGGGGGGACACTGAAGCTTTCTTT
TRBV30	TRBJ2-7	-	-	CAWSQGDLSYEQYF	TGTGCCTGGAGTCAGGGGGACTTATCCTACGAGCAGTACTTC
TRBV4-3	TRBJ1-2	TRBD1	few	CASSQDHGDRGISTF	TGCGCCAGCAGCCAAGATCATGGGGACAGGGGTATTAGCACCTTC
TRBV7-2	TRBJ2-5	-	few	CASSPRGRETQYF	TGTGCCAGCAGCCCAAGGGGTAGAGAGACCCAGTACTTC
TRBV7-2	TRBJ2-3	-	-	CASSRGRRTDTQYF	TGTGCCAGCAGCCGGGGGCGGCGCACAGATACGCAGTATTTT
TRBV6-5	TRBJ2-5	TRBD2	-	CASSAQERGHQETQYF	TGTGCCAGCAGTGCTCAGGAGCGGGGTCACCAAGAGACCCAGTACTTC
TRBV7-2	TRBJ1-1	-	-	CASSFPGAITEAFF	TGTGCCAGCAGCTTCCCAGGGGCGATAACTGAAGCTTTCTTT
TRBV20-1	TRBJ2-7	TRBD1	-	CSARSTGYHEQYF	TGCAGTGCTAGATCGACAGGGTACCACGAGCAGTACTTC
TRBV6-1	TRBJ1-2	-	few	CASNPFRRGEAGYTF	TGTGCCAGCAATCCGTTTAGGAGGGGGGAAGCTGGCTACACCTTC
TRBV7-6	TRBJ2-2	TRBD2	few	CASSLLSGTSGPGELFF	TGTGCCAGCAGCTTACTCAGCGGGACTAGCGGGCCCGGGGAGCTGTTTTTT
TRBV4-1	TRBJ1-2	-	once	CASSQTRRDEIYGYTF	TGCGCCAGCAGCCAAACACGGAGGGACGAAATCTATGGCTACACCTTC
TRBV7-2	TRBJ2-3	-	-	CASSLGNPGGTDTQYF	TGTGCCAGCAGCTTAGGGAACCCAGGCGGGACAGATACGCAGTATTTT
TRBV5-6	TRBJ1-4	TRBD1	-	CASNRQGVSEKLFF	TGTGCCAGCAACAGACAGGGGGTGTCGGAAAAACTGTTTTTT